These T cell receptor beta chains were read from a single sample in a study of blood T cell repertoires in COVID-19. Repertoires were generated with immunoSEQ multiplex PCR, while TCRdb's copy carries only in-frame clones and drops some. The sample lists approximately 54,000 clones, around nine tenths seen once, with approximately 4.1% in the top ten. The sequenced sample was peripheral blood. These receptors were obtained from a man aged 50 or older with acute or convalescent COVID-19. Each CDR3 is given with its conserved first and last residue. The order of the fields is CDR3 length, D gene, V gene, CDR3 protein. A D gene is named only where the DNA matches it firmly.

length: 14; D: NA; V: TRBV11-3; CDR3: CASSWGGDTGELFF
length: 15; D: NA; V: TRBV11-3; CDR3: CASSRGTPNTGELFF
length: 17; D: TRBD2; V: TRBV3-1/TRBV3-2; CDR3: CASSQEGGTSGRGEQFF
length: 14; D: TRBD2; V: TRBV11-3; CDR3: CASSPTSGSYEQYF
length: 12; D: NA; V: TRBV19; CDR3: CASSSPGGEQFF
length: 14; D: NA; V: TRBV30; CDR3: CAWSVGGGNQPQHF
length: 17; D: TRBD2; V: TRBV7-2; CDR3: CASTFSLGLANTGELFF
length: 14; D: NA; V: TRBV2; CDR3: CASSELGGTYGYTF
length: 14; D: TRBD2; V: TRBV6-1; CDR3: CASSELAGGNEQFF
length: 15; D: NA; V: TRBV5-4; CDR3: CASSDLYSGQETQYF
length: 12; D: NA; V: TRBV5-1; CDR3: CASSLARDGYTF
length: 14; D: NA; V: TRBV19; CDR3: CASSTPPERNTIYF
length: 15; D: TRBD2; V: TRBV5-1; CDR3: CASSSGTTKYNEQFF
length: 15; D: TRBD2; V: TRBV19; CDR3: CASSALAGGGNEQFF
length: 15; D: NA; V: TRBV11-2; CDR3: CASSLQRGTDTEAFF